A selection of T cell receptor beta chains follows, all from one sample in a study of glioma-infiltrating T cells. Each CDR3 protein is one row after TCRdb ran MiXCR on the multiplex PCR reads. The table lists about 200,000 distinct CDR3 sequences, about 31% of them singletons. The sequencing sample was made of glioma tissue, nonneoplastic brain tissue, or PBMCs (not recorded which). The source is a human donor with low-grade glioma or glioblastoma, undergoing nonglioma brain surgery, or in good health (not recorded which). Each CDR3 is given with its conserved first and last residue. The D gene is left open where the match is weak. Size is stated for part of the rows, as once, few or many counts, or as a class when the clone is expanded.

j_gene,v_gene,d_gene,abundance,CDR3aa,CDR3nt
TRBJ2-7,TRBV20-1,TRBD1,many,CSAIDRGREQYF,TGCAGTGCTATAGACAGGGGGCGCGAGCAGTACTTC
TRBJ2-2,TRBV19,TRBD2,NA,CASIESGSLDTGELFF,TGTGCCAGTATTGAAAGCGGGAGTTTGGACACCGGGGAGCTGTTTTTT
TRBJ2-1,TRBV6-2/TRBV6-3,TRBD1,NA,CASRRQGRPEQFF,TGTGCCAGCAGAAGACAGGGGAGGCCTGAGCAGTTCTTC
TRBJ2-5,TRBV7-2,NA,few,CASSPRLLWGQETQYF,TGTGCCAGCAGCCCCCGACTCCTTTGGGGGCAAGAGACCCAGTACTTC
TRBJ1-1,TRBV7-9,NA,many,CASSLGAAETEAFF,TGTGCCAGCAGCTTAGGGGCCGCCGAGACTGAAGCTTTCTTT
TRBJ2-7,TRBV7-2,TRBD2,many,CASSSGLAGARYTYEQYF,TGTGCCAGCAGCTCGGGACTAGCGGGAGCTAGGTACACCTACGAGCAGTACTTC
TRBJ1-2,TRBV27,NA,many,CASSTSRGISYGYTF,TGTGCCAGCAGTACCTCGAGGGGAATTTCTTATGGCTACACCTTC
TRBJ1-4,TRBV29-1,TRBD1,few,CSASGTGGEKLFF,TGCAGCGCGTCCGGGACAGGAGGTGAAAAACTGTTTTTT
TRBJ2-7,TRBV3-1,NA,NA,CASSQEFLPDEQYF,TGTGCCAGCAGCCAAGAGTTTCTTCCGGACGAGCAGTACTTC
TRBJ1-3,TRBV20-1,NA,many,CSAAFREAGNTIYF,TGCAGTGCTGCATTTAGGGAGGCTGGAAACACCATATATTTT
TRBJ2-1,TRBV29-1,NA,many,CSVERYNEQFF,TGCAGCGTTGAGAGATACAATGAGCAGTTCTTC
TRBJ1-3,TRBV3-1,NA,many,CASSQGGTIYF,TGTGCCAGCAGCCAAGGCGGCACCATATATTTT
TRBJ2-1,TRBV9,TRBD1,many,CASSVEGQGNEQFF,TGTGCCAGCAGCGTAGAAGGACAGGGGAATGAGCAGTTCTTC
TRBJ2-7,TRBV30,NA,once,CAWSVIAGEQYF,TGTGCCTGGAGTGTGATTGCAGGCGAGCAGTACTTC
TRBJ1-2,TRBV2,TRBD1,many,CASSAPPGTGHLYGYTF,TGTGCCAGCAGCGCCCCTCCCGGGACAGGACATCTCTATGGCTACACCTTC
TRBJ2-3,TRBV10-3,NA,many,CASLGGSVTDTQYF,TGTGCCAGCCTCGGGGGCTCGGTCACAGATACGCAGTATTTT
TRBJ1-1,TRBV18,NA,many,CASSPKTGNTEAFF,TGTGCCAGCTCACCCAAAACAGGGAACACTGAAGCTTTCTTT
TRBJ2-5,TRBV7-2,NA,many,CASSPGRLEETQYF,TGTGCCAGCAGCCCCGGACGCTTAGAAGAGACCCAGTACTTC
TRBJ2-7,TRBV11-2,NA,NA,CASSQQGSSYEQYF,TGTGCCAGCAGCCAACAGGGTAGCTCCTACGAGCAGTACTTC
TRBJ2-5,TRBV20-1,TRBD2,many,CSARGPTSGRGETQYF,TGCAGTGCTAGAGGTCCAACTAGCGGGCGCGGGGAGACCCAGTACTTC
TRBJ2-6,TRBV4-1,NA,few,CASSQGDSGANVLTF,TGCGCCAGCAGCCAAGGCGACAGTGGGGCCAACGTCCTGACTTTC
TRBJ2-7,TRBV6-1,NA,once,CAGSDNGVYNERFF,TGTGCCGGCAGTGATAACGGGGTTTACAATGAGCGGTTCTTC
TRBJ2-1,TRBV27,NA,many,CASKLPDGVEQFF,TGTGCCAGCAAGTTGCCGGATGGTGTTGAGCAGTTCTTC